Presented here are 7 T cell receptor beta chains from one specimen sequenced in a study of human T cells and chemical hapten exposure. Indicated time point: patch test 1, 2 weeks after DPC sensitization. Treatment here: therapeutic diphenylcyclopropenone sensitization with weekly scalp DPC. In TCRdb, the RACE reads were re-called with MiXCR into one record per CDR3 protein. The profile covers 90,000 or so distinct CDR3 sequences, with roughly a tenth appearing a single time and roughly 2.2% taken by the ten largest. Material: whole blood, obtained in connection with sensitization to the hapten diphenylcyclopropenone (DPC). These receptors originate from a middle-aged man with alopecia areata. Some clones in this sample may be carry-over from other donors' samples.

This clonotype was seen only a few times. The chain combines TRBV30 with TRBJ1-1; no clear D gene. Trimming shortened V by 0 bases and J by 4 bases, and 3 bases separated the two germline ends. The CDR3 contains 11 residues. Germline V gives CDR1 GTSNPN, CDR2 SVGIG (reference sequence). The CDR3 nucleotides are TGTGCCTGGAGTGTAGGCACTGAAGCTTTCTTT. It encodes CAWSVGTEAFF.

In its sample, this clonotype was seen a few times. The J gene is TRBJ2-3, the V gene TRBV9; 7 nucleotides match TRBD2. Germline-derived CDR1 and CDR2 are SGDLS and YYNGEE. V was clipped by 0 bases and J by 4 bases; unmatched bases: 5. The CDR3 is 15 amino acids. CDR3 protein: CASSVGGREADTQYF. DNA for the CDR3: TGTGCCAGCAGCGTAGGCGGGAGAGAGGCAGATACGCAGTATTTT.

The chain carries TRBV7-6 and TRBJ1-1; perhaps TRBD1 as D (6 bases). The V end lost 1 base, the J end lost 0 bases, and 12 bases lay between the germline ends. The germline CDR1 and CDR2 sequences are SGHVS and FNYEAQ. This CDR3 has 16 amino acids. CDR3 in DNA: TGTGCCAGCAGCTTAGAGGGGGGCAACATGAACACTGAAGCTTTCTTT. Translated, it gives CASSLEGGNMNTEAFF.

J is TRBJ2-3 and V is TRBV27; 9 positions agree with TRBD2. Losses at the gene ends were 3 bases for V and 2 bases for J; bases not matched to a gene: 21. The germline V gene encodes CDR1 MNHEY and CDR2 SMNVEV (reference sequence). The CDR3 loop spans 21 amino acids. The CDR3 DNA follows: TGTGCCAGCAGTTTCAATCCCCGAGGACTAGCGCTTCCAGGGGTCACAGATACGCAGTATTTT. Residues: CASSFNPRGLALPGVTDTQYF.

V usage is TRBV27 and J usage is TRBJ2-3; the D gene is possibly TRBD2 (5 bases). CDR3 size: 16 residues. Germline V CDR1 and CDR2: MNHEY, SMNVEV (reference sequence). V shed 8 bases and J shed 0 bases, with 18 bases lying between them. The CDR3 coding sequence is TGTGCCAGCGCCCGGCTGGACTTCCCTAGCACAGATACGCAGTATTTT. This codes for CASARLDFPSTDTQYF.

Here the CDR3 reads CASSSAGLAGADFSTDTQYF. The CDR3 region has the DNA TGTGCCAGCAGTTCCGCCGGACTAGCGGGAGCCGATTTTAGCACAGATACGCAGTATTTT. The genes are TRBV12-3 or TRBV12-4 and TRBJ2-3, with TRBD2 matching over 13 bases. This CDR3 contains 20 residues. Losses at the gene ends were 4 bases for V and 0 bases for J; bases not matched to a gene: 13.

Only a few counts were recorded for this clonotype. The chain combines TRBV18 with TRBJ1-6, with TRBD1 matching over 10 bases. With 3 bases clipped from V and 7 bases from J, the junction kept 9 bases outside the gene matches. CDR3 length equals 17 residues. Germline V gives CDR1 KGHSH, CDR2 LQKENI. Here the CDR3 DNA reads TGTGCCAGCTCACCTCTAGAGACAGGGGGCGGAAATTCACCCCTCCACTTT. Translation: CASSPLETGGGNSPLHF. The full variable domain, with the rest looked up from reference TRBV18 and TRBJ1-6, is NAGVMQNPRHLVRRRGQEARLRCSPMKGHSHVYWYRQLPEEGLKFMVYLQKENIIDESGMPKERFSAEFPKEGPSILRIQQVVRGDSAAYFCASSPLETGGGNSPLHFGNGTRLTVT.